This section outlines one T cell receptor beta chain sequence together with its context. This entry is derived from a study of blood T cell repertoires in COVID-19. The protocol was immunoSEQ multiplex PCR, while the TCRdb copy is restricted to in-frame clones and leaves out a portion. This sample yields roughly 360,000 clones, of which over 80% are seen a single time; approximately 5% belongs to the top ten. Sequences were obtained from PBMCs or T cells enriched from blood (not recorded which). This clonotype was obtained from a woman aged 50 to 60 who had recovered from COVID-19.

CDR3 loop: CASSPAYGEAFF. CDR3 sequence (DNA): TGTGCCAGCAGCCCCGCCTACGGTGAAGCTTTCTTT. The rearrangement links TRBV6-2 or TRBV6-3 to TRBJ1-1; D is ambiguous. Germline loops: CDR1 MNHEY, CDR2 SVGEGT. V lost 6 bases to trimming and J lost 7 bases, with 12 bases between them. There are 12 residues in the CDR3.